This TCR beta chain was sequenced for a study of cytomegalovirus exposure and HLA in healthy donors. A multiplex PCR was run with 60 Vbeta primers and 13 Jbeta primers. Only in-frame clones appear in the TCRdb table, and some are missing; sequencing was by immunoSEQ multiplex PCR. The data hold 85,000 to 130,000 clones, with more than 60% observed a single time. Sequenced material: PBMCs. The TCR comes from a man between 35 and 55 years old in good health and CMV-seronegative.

The CDR3 DNA follows: TGTGCCAGTAGTCAAAGCCGATCTAACTATGGCTACACCTTC. This gives the protein CASSQSRSNYGYTF. The chain has TRBV19 and TRBJ1-2; D is undetermined. Trimming pared 5 bases from V and 0 bases from J, leaving 10 bases between. Per germline, CDR1 LNHDA and CDR2 SQIVND (reference sequence). There are 14 residues in the CDR3. Using reference TRBV19 and TRBJ1-2 for the parts outside the CDR3, the full variable domain is DGGITQSPKYLFRKEGQNVTLSCEQNLNHDAMYWYRQDPGQGLRLIYYSQIVNDFQKGDIAEGYSVSREKKESFPLTVTSAQKNPTAFYLCASSQSRSNYGYTFGSGTRLTVV.